The sample holds a few counts of the clone carrying this T cell receptor (beta chain). Per the original methods: Amplification of reference gene primers was used by the study to estimate nucleated cell counts. The protocol was immunoSEQ multiplex PCR, while the TCRdb copy is restricted to in-frame clones and leaves out a portion. From that table come the V and J calls and clone size; the DNA was used to work out D and trimming. The table records about 350,000 clones, roughly 84% of them present only once. This record comes from a study of blood T cell repertoires in COVID-19. At the level of the study: Whether acute or convalescent, the COVID-19 samples came from the United States, Italy and Spain. T cells, B-cell-depleted T cells, or PBMCs supplied cDNA or gDNA.

The germline CDR1 and CDR2 sequences are LNHDA and SQIVND (reference sequence). Unmatched junction bases numbered 5, after V lost 9 bases and J lost 8 bases. The CDR3 covers 12 residues. The cohort comprised adults aged 18 to 89 years residing in about 25 US areas. The sample consisted of PBMCs or T cells enriched from blood (not recorded which). The sequence derives from a woman aged 25 to 45 who had recovered from COVID-19. The V and J genes are TRBV19 and TRBJ2-2; TRBD1 agrees at 8 bases. The CDR3 nucleotides are TGTGCCAGCAAACAGGGGGATGGGGAGCTGTTTTTT. Its protein product is CASKQGDGELFF.